This passage covers 21 T cell receptor beta chains from one sample sequenced in a study of shared clonotypes between healthy human individuals. Some clones are missing from TCRdb's copy, which holds only in-frame ones; the method was immunoSEQ multiplex PCR. The data show roughly 2 million clones, approximately 95% seen once. Input material: naive CD4+ T cells sorted from blood. The subset is: CD45RA+ positively selected. The receptors derive from a man between 18 and 29 years old in good health.

The chain is built from TRBV6-1 and TRBJ2-3; 10 nucleotides match TRBD2. This CDR3 spans 16 amino acids. CDR1 and CDR2 (germline): MNHNS, SASEGT. The V gene end was trimmed by 4 bases and the J gene end by 0 bases; junction bases not matched to a gene: 4. The chain's CDR3 is CASSASSGGSTDTQYF. Here the CDR3 DNA reads TGTGCCAGCAGTGCTTCTAGCGGGGGTAGCACAGATACGCAGTATTTT.

The chain carries TRBV6-1 and TRBJ2-3; D gene uncertain. The germline gives CDR1 MNHNS, CDR2 SASEGT. Trimming took 5 bases from V and 5 from J, leaving 8 bases between them. The CDR3 runs to 12 residues. In DNA, the CDR3 is TGTGCCAGCAGTCACACCCGAGATACGCAGTATTTT. Amino acids: CASSHTRDTQYF.

V is TRBV5-1 and J is TRBJ2-5; D remains ambiguous. The CDR3 has 12 amino acids. Per germline, CDR1 SGHRS and CDR2 YFSETQ. The V and J ends lost 4 bases and 2 bases respectively, with 6 bases between them. The CDR3, as DNA: TGCGCCAGCAGCCACGTTCAAGAGACCCAGTACTTC. This gives the protein CASSHVQETQYF.

The chain links TRBV19 to TRBJ1-3, with D possibly matching TRBD1 (6 bases). The V gene's germline CDR1 is LNHDA and CDR2 SQIVND (reference sequence). The CDR3 runs to 13 residues. Trimming removed 6 bases from V and 7 bases from J, with 13 bases in between. The CDR3 reads CASRTTGRNTIYF. CDR3 nucleotides: TGTGCCAGTAGGACAACAGGGCGGAACACCATATATTTT.

V is TRBV6-6 and J is TRBJ1-2; 7 nucleotides line up with TRBD1. Germline V lookup: CDR1 MNHNY, CDR2 SVGAGI (reference sequence). Germline trimming cut 6 bases from V and 0 bases from J; bases unmatched to any gene: 4. The CDR3 totals 14 residues. DNA of the CDR3: TGTGCCAGCAGCGGTGACAGGGCTAACTATGGCTACACCTTC. This codes for CASSGDRANYGYTF.

The J gene is TRBJ1-5, the V gene TRBV28; D not certain. Germline V CDR1 and CDR2: MDHEN, SYDVKM. CDR3 length: 14 residues. Trimming cost V 3 bases and J 1 base, with 7 bases left between them. In DNA form, the CDR3 reads TGTGCCAGCAGTTTGATTCTCAGCAATCAGCCCCAGCATTTT. The encoded protein is CASSLILSNQPQHF.

The chain recombines TRBV18 with TRBJ1-1; 8 positions agree with TRBD1. There are 15 residues in the CDR3. Unmatched junction bases numbered 6, after V lost 2 bases and J lost 4 bases. CDR1 is KGHSH and CDR2 is LQKENI in the germline V gene. The DNA of the CDR3 is TGTGCCAGCTCACCAAGTGGACAGGGAATCACTGAAGCTTTCTTT. It yields the protein CASSPSGQGITEAFF.

This clone was detected once. The chain carries TRBV27 and TRBJ2-7; 8 bases agree with TRBD1. This CDR3 contains 14 residues. Germline V gives CDR1 MNHEY, CDR2 SMNVEV (reference sequence). Germline trimming cut 5 bases from V and 4 bases from J; bases unmatched to any gene: 7. In nucleotides, the CDR3 is TGTGCCAGCAGTACGGACAGGGACCCGTACGAGCAGTACTTC. This gives the protein CASSTDRDPYEQYF.

The chain is built from TRBV28 and TRBJ2-1; TRBD1 might be the D (6 bases). The CDR3 runs 13 residues. CDR1 is MDHEN and CDR2 is SYDVKM in the germline V gene. V dropped 3 bases and J dropped 7 bases, with 10 bases sitting between them. CDR3 sequence: CASSFRTANEQFF. Written as DNA, the CDR3 is TGTGCCAGCAGTTTTCGGACAGCTAATGAGCAGTTCTTC.

This sequence joins TRBV6-6 and TRBJ2-5; 7 nucleotides match TRBD1. The CDR3 covers 15 residues. The ends lost 6 bases at V and 1 base at J; junction bases unmatched: 8. Germline-derived CDR1 and CDR2 are MNHNY and SVGAGI (reference sequence). CDR3 amino acids: CASRDTQGSQETQYF. The CDR3 nucleotides are TGTGCCAGCAGGGATACACAGGGGTCCCAAGAGACCCAGTACTTC.

Worth noting for this clone: One end of the junction fails to match germline, which may point to a read error. The CDR3 DNA follows: TGTGCCAGTAGTCTAGACAGGGTCGGTGCCGGGGAGCTGTTTTTT. Its protein product is CASSLDRVGAGELFF. The rearrangement joins TRBV19 to TRBJ2-2; TRBD1 matches 7 bases. The CDR3 loop spans 15 amino acids. Germline assignment: CDR1 LNHDA and CDR2 SQIVND (reference sequence).

This clone was detected once. The chain combines TRBV2 with TRBJ1-1, with a weak D call TRBD1 (5 bases). Germline lookup yields CDR1 SNHLY and CDR2 FYNNEI. The CDR3 totals 14 residues. Trimming shortened V by 7 bases and J by 7 bases, and 19 bases separated the two germline ends. The CDR3, as DNA: TGTGCCAGCACCACGGGGCTTCAGCATAGTGAAGCTTTCTTT. This sequence encodes CASTTGLQHSEAFF.

This chain joins TRBV19 and TRBJ2-7, with D perhaps TRBD1 or TRBD2 (5 bases each). The CDR3 has 14 residues. The germline V gene has CDR1 LNHDA and CDR2 SQIVND (reference sequence). Trimming took 6 bases from V and 6 from J, leaving 18 bases between them. The CDR3 DNA follows: TGTGCCAGTAGCCGAGAGGGGTTAGGCGGCGAGCAGTACTTC. Its protein product is CASSREGLGGEQYF.

Details on this clone: This sample includes further DNA sequences coding for the same CDR3. The rearrangement joins TRBV5-1 to TRBJ1-1; 7 nucleotides line up with TRBD1. Germline assignment: CDR1 SGHRS and CDR2 YFSETQ. The CDR3 contains 14 residues. J lost 2 bases, V lost 3 bases, and 4 bases had no gene match. The CDR3 region has the DNA TGCGCCAGCAGCTCGGGACAGACTAACACTGAAGCTTTCTTT. Residues: CASSSGQTNTEAFF.

The chain has TRBV5-1 and TRBJ2-2; a possible D gene is TRBD1 (6 bases). This CDR3 region has 15 residues. CDR1 SGHRS and CDR2 YFSETQ come from the germline V gene. Trimming took 0 bases from V and 3 from J, leaving 9 bases between them. The CDR3 coding sequence is TGCGCCAGCAGCTTGGGGGACACCTACACCGGGGAGCTGTTTTTT. Its translation: CASSLGDTYTGELFF.

As regards this clone: Compared with germline, one end of the junction differs, possibly owing to a read error. The J gene is TRBJ1-2, the V gene TRBV10-3, with unresolved D. The CDR3 is 13 residues long. CDR1 and CDR2 (germline): ENHRY, SYGVKD. The CDR3 DNA sequence: TGTGCCATCGGTGAGTCGGCGAGCTATGGCTACACCTTC. It codes for CAIGESASYGYTF.

V gene TRBV6-5 combines with J gene TRBJ1-2, with D possibly being TRBD1 (5 bases). The CDR3 length is 13 residues. V gave up 5 bases and J gave up 3 bases, with 10 bases separating them. CDR1 and CDR2 (germline): MNHEY, SVGAGI. The CDR3 DNA reads TGTGCCAGCAGTCAGGGTGCGTACTATGGCTACACCTTC. Its protein is CASSQGAYYGYTF.

In its sample, this clone was seen once. V usage is TRBV6-1 and J usage is TRBJ2-7; 9 bases agree with TRBD1. This CDR3 spans 14 amino acids. The V segment lost 6 bases and the J segment 5 bases; nucleotides outside the gene matches: 8. Germline values: CDR1 MNHNS, CDR2 SASEGT. This CDR3 reads CASSKQGASDEQYF. Here the CDR3 DNA reads TGTGCCAGCAGCAAACAGGGGGCGTCGGACGAGCAGTACTTC.

J is TRBJ2-1 and V is TRBV6-5; 7 nucleotides match TRBD1. CDR3 length equals 13 residues. Germline V CDR1 and CDR2: MNHEY, SVGAGI. V was clipped by 5 bases and J by 9 bases; unmatched bases: 7. The CDR3 is CASSPQQGSEQFF. The CDR3 region has the DNA TGTGCCAGCAGTCCCCAACAGGGGAGTGAGCAGTTCTTC.

V is TRBV6-6 and J is TRBJ1-6; 9 bases match TRBD1. Germline V gene lookup returns CDR1 MNHNY and CDR2 SVGAGI (reference sequence). V was clipped by 2 bases and J by 10 bases; unmatched bases: 6. CDR3 length equals 15 residues. CDR3 sequence: CASSYATGGESPLHF. CDR3 DNA sequence: TGTGCCAGCAGTTACGCGACAGGGGGGGAATCACCCCTCCACTTT.

V is TRBV19 and J is TRBJ2-2; D not resolved. Trimming pared 7 bases from V and 2 bases from J, leaving 11 bases between. The CDR3 length is 14 residues. Germline CDR1 and CDR2: LNHDA and SQIVND (reference sequence). CDR3 sequence (DNA): TGTGCCAGTAAAAAAGACGGTAACACCGGGGAGCTGTTTTTT. Residues: CASKKDGNTGELFF.